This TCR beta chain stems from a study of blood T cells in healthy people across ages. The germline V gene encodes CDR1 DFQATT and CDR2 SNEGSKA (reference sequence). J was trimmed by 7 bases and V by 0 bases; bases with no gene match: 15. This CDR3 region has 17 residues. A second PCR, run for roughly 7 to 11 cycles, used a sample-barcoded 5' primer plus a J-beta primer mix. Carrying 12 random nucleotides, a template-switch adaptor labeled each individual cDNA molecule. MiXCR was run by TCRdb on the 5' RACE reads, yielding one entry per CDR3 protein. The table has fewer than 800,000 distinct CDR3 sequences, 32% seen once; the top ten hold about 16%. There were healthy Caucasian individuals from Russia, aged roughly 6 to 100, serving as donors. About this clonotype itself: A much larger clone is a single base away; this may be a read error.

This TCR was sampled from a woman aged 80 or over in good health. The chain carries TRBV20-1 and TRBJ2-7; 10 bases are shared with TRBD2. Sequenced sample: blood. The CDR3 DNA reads TGCAGTGCTAGAGATACCAAGCGGGGGGGCCGAGACAATGAGCAGTACTTC. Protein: CSARDTKRGGRDNEQYF.